Shown below are 5 T cell receptor beta chains from a single sample sequenced in a study of human thymus T cells. TCRdb's copy holds only in-frame clones and misses some; the assay was immunoSEQ multiplex PCR. Here the sample spans some 120,000 clones, around 94% being singletons. Corrective heart surgery yielded resections, and these provided the thymus tissue. The sequencing input was thymus tissue. The receptor set was obtained from a boy younger than two with a congenital heart defect but otherwise immunologically healthy.

This rearrangement joins TRBV11-2 to TRBJ2-7, with unresolved D. Between the trimmed V and J ends, which lost 9 bases and 2 bases, there was a span of 14 bases. Germline lookup yields CDR1 SGHAT and CDR2 FQNNGV. The CDR3 consists of 13 residues. The CDR3 spells CARTSEDPYEQYF. In DNA, the CDR3 is TGTGCCAGGACGTCCGAGGATCCCTACGAGCAGTACTTC.

V gene TRBV6-5 combines with J gene TRBJ1-5; 10 bases align to TRBD1. J was trimmed by 3 bases and V by 4 bases; bases with no gene match: 6. Germline CDR1 reads MNHEY; CDR2 reads SVGAGI. The CDR3 sequence is 16 residues long. CDR3 sequence (DNA): TGTGCCAGCAGTTGGGACAGGGGTTCTGACAATCAGCCCCAGCATTTT. Translating it yields CASSWDRGSDNQPQHF.

The chain employs TRBV19 and TRBJ1-1; D not certain. The CDR3 length is 17 residues. In germline, CDR1 is LNHDA, CDR2 SQIVND (reference sequence). V was pared by 2 bases and J by 4 bases, with 20 bases between. In DNA, the CDR3 is TGTGCCAGTAGTATATTTAAGGAGCCCCTCCTCCCCACTGAAGCTTTCTTT. Translation gives CASSIFKEPLLPTEAFF. Variable domain in full (rest from reference TRBV19 and TRBJ1-1): DGGITQSPKYLFRKEGQNVTLSCEQNLNHDAMYWYRQDPGQGLRLIYYSQIVNDFQKGDIAEGYSVSREKKESFPLTVTSAQKNPTAFYLCASSIFKEPLLPTEAFFGQGTRLTVV.

The genes are TRBV4-3 and TRBJ1-6, with D maybe TRBD1 (5 bases). V lost 0 bases and J lost 7, with 22 bases in between. The CDR3 length is 19 residues. CDR1 and CDR2 (germline): LGHNA, YSLEER. The CDR3, as DNA: TGCGCCAGCAGCCAAGATCCGAGGGGTGGACGGGGCCGCAATTCACCCCTCCACTTT. Amino acid sequence: CASSQDPRGGRGRNSPLHF.

The rearrangement joins TRBV11-3 to TRBJ2-7; D is unclear. This CDR3 is built from 14 residues. V was pared by 1 base and J by 3 bases, with 10 bases between. CDR1 and CDR2 from the germline V gene are SGHNT and YENEEA. CDR3 residues: CASSLGVRFYEQYF. The DNA of the CDR3 is TGTGCCAGCAGCTTAGGCGTCAGGTTCTACGAGCAGTACTTC.